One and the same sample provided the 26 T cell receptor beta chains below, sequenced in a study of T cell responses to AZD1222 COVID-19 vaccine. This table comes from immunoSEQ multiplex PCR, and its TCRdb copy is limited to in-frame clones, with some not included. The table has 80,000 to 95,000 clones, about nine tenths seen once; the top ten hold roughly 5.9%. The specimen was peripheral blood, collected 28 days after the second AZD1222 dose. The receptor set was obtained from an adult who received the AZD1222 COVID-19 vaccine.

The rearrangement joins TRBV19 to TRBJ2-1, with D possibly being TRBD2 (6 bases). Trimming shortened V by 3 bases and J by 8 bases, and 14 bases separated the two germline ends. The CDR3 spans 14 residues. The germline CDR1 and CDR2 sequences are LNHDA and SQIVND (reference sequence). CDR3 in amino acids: CASSMRGEGDEQFF. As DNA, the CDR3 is TGTGCCAGTAGTATGCGGGGAGAAGGGGATGAGCAGTTCTTC.

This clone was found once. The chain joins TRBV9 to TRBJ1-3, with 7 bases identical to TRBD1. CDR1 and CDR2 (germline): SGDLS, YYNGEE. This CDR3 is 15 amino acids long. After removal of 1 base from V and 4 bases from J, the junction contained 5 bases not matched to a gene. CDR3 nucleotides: TGTGCCAGCAGCGTATCGGAGGGGGCAGGAAACACCATATATTTT. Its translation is CASSVSEGAGNTIYF.

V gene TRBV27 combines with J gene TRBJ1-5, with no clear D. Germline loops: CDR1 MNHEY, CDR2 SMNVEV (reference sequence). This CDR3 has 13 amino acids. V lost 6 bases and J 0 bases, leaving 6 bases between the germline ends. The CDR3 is CASSPYSNQPQHF. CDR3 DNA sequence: TGTGCCAGCAGCCCCTATAGCAATCAGCCCCAGCATTTT.

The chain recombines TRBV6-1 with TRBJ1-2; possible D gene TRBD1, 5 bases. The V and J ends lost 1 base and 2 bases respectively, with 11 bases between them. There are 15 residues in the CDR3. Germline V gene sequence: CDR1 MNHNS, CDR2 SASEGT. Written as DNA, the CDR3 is TGTGCCAGCAGTGAAGATGCCCCAGGGAACTATGGCTACACCTTC. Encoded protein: CASSEDAPGNYGYTF.

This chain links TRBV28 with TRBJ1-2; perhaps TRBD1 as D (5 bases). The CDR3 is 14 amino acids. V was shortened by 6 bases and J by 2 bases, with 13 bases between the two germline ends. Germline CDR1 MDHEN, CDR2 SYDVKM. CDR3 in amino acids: CASRGTVRNYGYTF. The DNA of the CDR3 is TGTGCCAGCAGGGGGACTGTAAGAAACTATGGCTACACCTTC.

The CDR3 is CASSMNSNQPQHF. CDR3 DNA sequence: TGTGCCAGCTCAATGAATAGCAATCAGCCCCAGCATTTT. The chain recombines TRBV18 with TRBJ1-5, with D unclear. The CDR3 has 13 amino acids. Germline V gives CDR1 KGHSH, CDR2 LQKENI. Trimming removed 5 bases from V and 0 bases from J, with 5 bases in between.

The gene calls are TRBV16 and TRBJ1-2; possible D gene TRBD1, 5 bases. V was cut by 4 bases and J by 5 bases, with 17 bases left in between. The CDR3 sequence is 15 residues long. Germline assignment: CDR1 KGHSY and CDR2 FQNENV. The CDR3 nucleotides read TGTGCCAGCAGCCTTGGGGGGTTACAACGTTATGGCTACACCTTC. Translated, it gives CASSLGGLQRYGYTF.

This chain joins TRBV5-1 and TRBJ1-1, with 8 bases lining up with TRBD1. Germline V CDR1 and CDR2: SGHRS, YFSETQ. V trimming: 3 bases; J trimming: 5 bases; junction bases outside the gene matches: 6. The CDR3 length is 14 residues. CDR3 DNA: TGCGCCAGCAGCTGGGGGCAGGGGGCAACTGAAGCTTTCTTT. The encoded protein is CASSWGQGATEAFF.

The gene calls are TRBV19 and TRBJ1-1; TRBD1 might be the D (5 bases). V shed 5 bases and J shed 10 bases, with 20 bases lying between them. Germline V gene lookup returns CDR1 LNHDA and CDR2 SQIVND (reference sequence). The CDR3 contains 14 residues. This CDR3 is CASSPGALGFGAFF. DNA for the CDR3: TGTGCCAGTAGTCCCGGGGCCTTGGGGTTCGGAGCTTTCTTT.

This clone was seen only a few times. The CDR3 loop is CASSFRDTSYEQYF. CDR3 DNA: TGCGCCAGCAGCTTCCGGGACACTTCCTACGAGCAGTACTTC. The chain links TRBV5-1 to TRBJ2-7; D is perhaps TRBD1 (6 bases). CDR1 and CDR2 (germline): SGHRS, YFSETQ. CDR3 length equals 14 residues. V lost 2 bases, J lost 1 base, and 10 bases lay in between. The complete variable domain, with remaining parts taken from reference TRBV5-1 and TRBJ2-7, reads KAGVTQTPRYLIKTRGQQVTLSCSPISGHRSVSWYQQTPGQGLQFLFEYFSETQRNKGNFPGRFSGRQFSNSRSEMNVSTLELGDSALYLCASSFRDTSYEQYFGPGTRLTVT.

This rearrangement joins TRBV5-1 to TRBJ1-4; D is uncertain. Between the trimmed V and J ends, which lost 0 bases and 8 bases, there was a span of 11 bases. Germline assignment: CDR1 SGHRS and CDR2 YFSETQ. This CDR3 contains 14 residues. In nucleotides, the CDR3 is TGCGCCAGCAGCTTGGCAGCCACAAAGGAAAAACTGTTTTTT. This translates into CASSLAATKEKLFF.

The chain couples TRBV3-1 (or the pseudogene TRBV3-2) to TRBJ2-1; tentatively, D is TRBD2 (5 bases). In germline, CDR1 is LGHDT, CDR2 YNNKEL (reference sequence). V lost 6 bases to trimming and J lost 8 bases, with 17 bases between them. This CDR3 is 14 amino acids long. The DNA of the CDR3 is TGTGCCAGCAGAGAGGCCGGGGTAAGGGATGAGCAGTTCTTC. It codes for CASREAGVRDEQFF.

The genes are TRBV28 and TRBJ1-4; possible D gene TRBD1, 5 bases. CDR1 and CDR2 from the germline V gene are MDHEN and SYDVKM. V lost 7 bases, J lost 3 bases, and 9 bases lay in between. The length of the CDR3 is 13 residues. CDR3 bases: TGTGCCAGCAAGGAGGGGTCTAATGAAAAACTGTTTTTT. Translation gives CASKEGSNEKLFF.

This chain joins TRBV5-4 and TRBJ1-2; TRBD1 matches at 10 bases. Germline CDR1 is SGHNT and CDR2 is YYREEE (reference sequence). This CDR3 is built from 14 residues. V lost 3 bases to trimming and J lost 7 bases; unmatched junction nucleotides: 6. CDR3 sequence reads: CASSSDRGPLGYTF. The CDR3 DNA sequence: TGTGCCAGCAGCTCAGACAGGGGGCCACTTGGCTACACCTTC. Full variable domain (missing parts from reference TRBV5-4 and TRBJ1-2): ETGVTQSPTHLIKTRGQQVTLRCSSQSGHNTVSWYQQALGQGPQFIFQYYREEENGRGNFPPRFSGLQFPNYSSELNVNALELDDSALYLCASSSDRGPLGYTFGSGTRLTVV.

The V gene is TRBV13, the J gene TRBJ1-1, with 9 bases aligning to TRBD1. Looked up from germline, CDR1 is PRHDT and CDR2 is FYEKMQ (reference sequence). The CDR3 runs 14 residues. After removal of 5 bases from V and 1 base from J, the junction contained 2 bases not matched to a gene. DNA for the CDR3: TGTGCCAGCAGCGCGGGACAGGGGAACACTGAAGCTTTCTTT. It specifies CASSAGQGNTEAFF.

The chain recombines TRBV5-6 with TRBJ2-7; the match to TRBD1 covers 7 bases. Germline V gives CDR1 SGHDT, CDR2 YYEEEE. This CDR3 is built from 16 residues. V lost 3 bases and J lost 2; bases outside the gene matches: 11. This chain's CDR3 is CASSSTDRQGPYEQYF. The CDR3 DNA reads TGTGCCAGCAGCTCAACTGATAGACAGGGACCCTACGAGCAGTACTTC.

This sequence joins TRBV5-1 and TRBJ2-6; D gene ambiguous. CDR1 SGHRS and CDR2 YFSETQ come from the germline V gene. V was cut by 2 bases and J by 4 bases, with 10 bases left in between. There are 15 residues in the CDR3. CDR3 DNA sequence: TGCGCCAGCAGCTTAGGCGTCGGCGGGGCCAACGTCCTGACTTTC. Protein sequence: CASSLGVGGANVLTF.

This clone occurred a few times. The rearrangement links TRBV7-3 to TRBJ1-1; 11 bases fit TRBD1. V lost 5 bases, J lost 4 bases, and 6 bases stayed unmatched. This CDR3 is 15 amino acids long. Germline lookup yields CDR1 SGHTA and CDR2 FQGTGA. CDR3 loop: CASSHSGTGGTEAFF. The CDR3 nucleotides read TGTGCCAGCAGCCACTCCGGGACAGGGGGCACTGAAGCTTTCTTT.

For the CDR3, the DNA is TGTGCCAGCTCATCTTGGACAGGGGGCACTAACTATGGCTACACCTTC. Translated: CASSSWTGGTNYGYTF. This rearrangement joins TRBV18 to TRBJ1-2; 11 bases line up with TRBD1. The CDR3 runs 16 residues. The germline CDR1 and CDR2 sequences are KGHSH and LQKENI. V shed 5 bases and J 0 bases; nucleotides not matched to a gene: 5.

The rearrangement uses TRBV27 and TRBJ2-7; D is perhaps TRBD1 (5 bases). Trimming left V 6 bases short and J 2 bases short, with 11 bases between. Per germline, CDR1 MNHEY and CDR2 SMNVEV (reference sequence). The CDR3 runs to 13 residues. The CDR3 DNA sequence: TGTGCCAGCAGGAGGACACAAGCCTACGAGCAGTACTTC. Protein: CASRRTQAYEQYF.

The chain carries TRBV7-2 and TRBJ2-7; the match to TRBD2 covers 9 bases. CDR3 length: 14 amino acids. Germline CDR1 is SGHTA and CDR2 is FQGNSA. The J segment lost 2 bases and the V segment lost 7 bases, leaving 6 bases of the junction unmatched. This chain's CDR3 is CASKLAGDAYEQYF. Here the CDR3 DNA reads TGTGCCAGCAAGTTAGCGGGGGATGCCTACGAGCAGTACTTC.

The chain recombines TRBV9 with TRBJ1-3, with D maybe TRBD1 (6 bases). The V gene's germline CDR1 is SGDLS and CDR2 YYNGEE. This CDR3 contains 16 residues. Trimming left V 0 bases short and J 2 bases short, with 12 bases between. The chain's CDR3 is CASSVVNGGPGNTIYF. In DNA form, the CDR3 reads TGTGCCAGCAGCGTAGTAAACGGGGGGCCTGGAAACACCATATATTTT.

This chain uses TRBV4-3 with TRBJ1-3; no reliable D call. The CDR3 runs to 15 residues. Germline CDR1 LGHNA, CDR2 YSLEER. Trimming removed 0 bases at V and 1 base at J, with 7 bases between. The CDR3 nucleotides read TGCGCCAGCAGCCAAGATTTTCTATCTGGAAACACCATATATTTT. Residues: CASSQDFLSGNTIYF.

CDR3 loop: CASSDSGRINSPLHF. CDR3 nucleotides: TGTGCCAGCAGTGACTCGGGACGGATAAATTCACCCCTCCACTTT. V is TRBV6-4 and J is TRBJ1-6, with D tentatively TRBD1 (5 bases). Germline-derived CDR1 and CDR2 are MRHNA and SNTAGT. V was cut by 0 bases and J by 7 bases, with 10 bases left in between. The CDR3 is made up of 15 amino acids.

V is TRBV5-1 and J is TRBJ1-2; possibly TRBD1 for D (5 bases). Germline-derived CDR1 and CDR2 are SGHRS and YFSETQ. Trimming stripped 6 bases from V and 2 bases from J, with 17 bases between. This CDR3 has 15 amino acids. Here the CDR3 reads CASKGSGVLNYGYTF. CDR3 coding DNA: TGCGCCAGCAAGGGATCGGGGGTGTTGAACTATGGCTACACCTTC.

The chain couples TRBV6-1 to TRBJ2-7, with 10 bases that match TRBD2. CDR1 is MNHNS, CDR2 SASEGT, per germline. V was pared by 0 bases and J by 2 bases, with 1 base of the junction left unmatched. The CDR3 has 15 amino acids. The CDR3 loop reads CASSEAAGGPYEQYF. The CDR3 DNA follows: TGTGCCAGCAGTGAAGCAGCGGGGGGGCCCTACGAGCAGTACTTC.